The subject of this entry is one TCR beta chain. Its specificity is not known. A read error may explain this, as a much larger clone is one base away. Arm-PCR of CDR3 regions and iRepertoire HTBI primers were the basis on which TCR beta libraries were built. TCRdb reprocessed the multiplex PCR reads with MiXCR, giving one entry per CDR3 protein. This repertoire shows roughly 450,000 distinct CDR3 sequences, under 25% found once; its top ten account for around 13%. The V end was cut by 10 bases, the J end by 10 bases, with 20 bases between. The germline V gene has CDR1 MDHEN and CDR2 SYDVKM. There are 13 residues in the CDR3. This sample was included in a study of regulatory T cells in long-lasting Graves disease. The study's findings and limits: Persistent-disease Graves' patients showed less TCR diversity than new cases.

The time point was: persistent/refractory GD, antithyroid drugs over 5 years with positive TRAb. PBMC-derived RNA was used for the TCR library. The authors drew patients from an endocrinology department in Xi'an, China. This chain links TRBV28 with TRBJ2-1, with D unclear. The source of this sequence is a female donor with Graves disease. Sequenced here: peripheral blood mononuclear cells (PBMCs), sampled when the disease was refractory, from a patient treated with antithyroid drugs. As DNA, the CDR3 is TGTGCCACCCTATCGGGTGCCCACTACGAGCAGTTCTTC. Amino acid sequence: CATLSGAHYEQFF.